The 29 T cell receptor beta chains below were found in one sample sequenced in a study of blood T cell repertoires in COVID-19. The data were produced by immunoSEQ multiplex PCR, yet TCRdb's version contains in-frame clones alone and is incomplete. The table includes more than 60,000 clones, around 90% detected once. The specimen sequenced was peripheral blood. Receptors originate from a human donor in a cohort sampled during active COVID-19.

The J gene is TRBJ1-4, the V gene TRBV27, with 7 bases fitting TRBD1. The CDR3 is 16 amino acids. Germline lookup yields CDR1 MNHEY and CDR2 SMNVEV (reference sequence). The V and J ends lost 0 bases and 7 bases, in that order; junction bases with no gene match: 8. CDR3 bases: TGTGCCAGCAGTTTATCGAGACAGGGAGGAGGTGAAAAACTGTTTTTT. Translated: CASSLSRQGGGEKLFF.

This chain connects TRBV29-1 to TRBJ1-2; 8 bases fit TRBD1. The germline gives CDR1 SQVTM, CDR2 ANQGSEA. V was clipped by 3 bases and J by 6 bases; unmatched bases: 15. The CDR3 has 16 amino acids. Here the CDR3 reads CSVDARDRSTTNGYTF. CDR3 in DNA: TGCAGCGTTGATGCAAGGGACAGGAGCACCACCAATGGCTACACCTTC.

V usage is TRBV2 and J usage is TRBJ1-2; D uncertain. Trimming removed 6 bases from V and 5 bases from J, with 10 bases in between. There are 12 residues in the CDR3. Germline V gene sequence: CDR1 SNHLY, CDR2 FYNNEI. The DNA for the CDR3 is TGTGCCAGCAGCCACCGGGATTATGGCTACACCTTC. It yields the protein CASSHRDYGYTF.

The chain links TRBV5-4 to TRBJ1-2; D is uncertain. The CDR3 extends over 12 amino acids. The V end lost 0 bases, the J end lost 8 bases, and 8 bases lay between the germline ends. Germline V gene data show CDR1 as SGHNT and CDR2 as YYREEE (reference sequence). CDR3 sequence: CASSLGVQGYTF. In nucleotides, the CDR3 is TGTGCCAGCAGCTTGGGGGTACAGGGCTACACCTTC.

This clone appeared a single time. The chain uses TRBV19 and TRBJ2-1, with TRBD2 as a possible D gene (5 bases). Trimming stripped 5 bases from V and 15 bases from J, with 14 bases between. The CDR3 runs to 11 residues. The V gene's germline CDR1 is LNHDA and CDR2 SQIVND (reference sequence). The CDR3 region is CASSSTGMWFF. The CDR3 nucleotides read TGTGCCAGTAGTTCGACCGGGATGTGGTTCTTC.

The gene calls are TRBV29-1 and TRBJ1-2; D is unresolved. The CDR3 has 14 residues. The germline V gene has CDR1 SQVTM and CDR2 ANQGSEA. Between the trimmed V and J ends, which lost 6 bases and 2 bases, there was a span of 16 bases. This CDR3 reads CSVTSDEGNYGYTF. CDR3 bases: TGCAGCGTGACCTCCGACGAGGGCAACTATGGCTACACCTTC.

This chain links TRBV19 with TRBJ1-2, with TRBD1 matching 9 bases. This CDR3 is 16 amino acids long. J was trimmed by 6 bases and V by 7 bases; bases with no gene match: 15. In germline, CDR1 is LNHDA, CDR2 SQIVND (reference sequence). The chain's CDR3 is CASKRAQGQGSDGYTF. The CDR3 coding sequence is TGTGCCAGTAAGAGGGCACAGGGACAGGGCTCGGATGGCTACACCTTC.

V is TRBV7-2 and J is TRBJ1-5; TRBD1 is a possible D gene (6 bases). CDR3 length: 16 residues. Germline CDR1 and CDR2: SGHTA and FQGNSA. Trimming took off 3 bases at V and 1 base at J, with 13 bases between the two ends. CDR3 sequence (DNA): TGTGCCAGCAGCTTCCCCCCAAGGGGGAGCAATCAGCCCCAGCATTTT. Translating gives CASSFPPRGSNQPQHF.

The chain has TRBV4-3 and TRBJ2-3, with D possibly being TRBD2 (6 bases). The CDR3 has 16 residues. V lost 0 bases to trimming and J lost 5 bases, with 15 bases between them. Germline CDR1 is LGHNA and CDR2 is YSLEER. CDR3 nucleotide sequence: TGCGCCAGCAGCCAAGAGTTGGGCGGGGCGGGAGATACGCAGTATTTT. Amino acids: CASSQELGGAGDTQYF.

This chain joins TRBV19 and TRBJ2-7; TRBD1 aligns across 9 bases. J lost 3 bases, V lost 6 bases, and 9 bases had no gene match. Germline assignment: CDR1 LNHDA and CDR2 SQIVND (reference sequence). CDR3 length: 15 residues. The CDR3 DNA reads as TGTGCCAGTAGCCCAACCGGGACAGGGCTCTACGAGCAGTACTTC. This gives the protein CASSPTGTGLYEQYF.

V gene TRBV28 combines with J gene TRBJ1-2, with D maybe TRBD1 (6 bases). There are 13 residues in the CDR3. Trimming left V 3 bases short and J 8 bases short, with 13 bases between. Germline lookup yields CDR1 MDHEN and CDR2 SYDVKM. Here the CDR3 DNA reads TGTGCCAGCAGTTTCAGACAGGTTCGAGGCTACACCTTC. Its protein is CASSFRQVRGYTF.

The gene calls are TRBV7-9 and TRBJ1-1, with TRBD1 as a possible D gene (5 bases). Germline CDR1 SEHNR, CDR2 FQNEAQ (reference sequence). The length of the CDR3 is 16 residues. Trimming cost V 2 bases and J 3 bases, with 16 bases left between them. CDR3 sequence (DNA): TGTGCCAGCAGCTTACTGTTGGGGGTAGCGGACACTGAAGCTTTCTTT. Amino acids: CASSLLLGVADTEAFF.

The chain carries TRBV10-2 and TRBJ1-2, with D perhaps TRBD1 (6 bases). The CDR3 length is 12 residues. The V end lost 5 bases, the J end lost 8 bases, and 12 bases lay between the germline ends. Germline V CDR1 and CDR2: WSHSY, SAAADI. The CDR3 DNA sequence: TGCGCCAGCAGTTCAGGGGATTACGGCTACACCTTC. It encodes CASSSGDYGYTF.

Regarding this clone: Other DNA sequences in this sample translate to the same CDR3. The rearrangement joins TRBV5-1 to TRBJ2-2; a weak D match, TRBD2 (6 bases). The CDR3 consists of 15 residues. Trimming stripped 4 bases from V and 1 base from J, with 11 bases between. CDR1 and CDR2 from the germline V gene are SGHRS and YFSETQ. CDR3 amino acids: CASSSLAQNTGELFF. In nucleotides, the CDR3 is TGCGCCAGCAGCAGTCTAGCGCAGAACACCGGGGAGCTGTTTTTT.

This sequence joins TRBV5-1 and TRBJ2-3, with 10 bases fitting TRBD1. Germline CDR1 SGHRS, CDR2 YFSETQ. The V gene end was trimmed by 2 bases and the J gene end by 6 bases; junction bases not matched to a gene: 18. CDR3 size: 19 residues. As DNA, the CDR3 is TGCGCCAGCAGCTTAGGGTTGGGTCTGGGACAGGGGCTTACGGATACGCAGTATTTT. Residues: CASSLGLGLGQGLTDTQYF.

The chain combines TRBV4-3 with TRBJ1-2; 8 nucleotides match TRBD1. The J segment lost 8 bases and the V segment lost 4 bases, leaving 6 bases of the junction unmatched. Germline V gene sequence: CDR1 LGHNA, CDR2 YSLEER. The CDR3 has 13 amino acids. For the CDR3, the DNA is TGCGCCAGCAGCCGTGGACAGGGCTACGGCTACACCTTC. It translates to CASSRGQGYGYTF.

The chain links TRBV19 to TRBJ2-1, with a possible D match to TRBD2 (7 bases). The CDR3 extends over 14 amino acids. The V end lost 5 bases, the J end lost 6 bases, and 14 bases lay between the germline ends. Germline V CDR1 and CDR2: LNHDA, SQIVND (reference sequence). The CDR3 DNA is TGTGCCAGTAGTCGGGGGGTAGGGGGCAATGAGCAGTTCTTC. Translating it yields CASSRGVGGNEQFF.

This rearrangement joins TRBV2 to TRBJ1-2; 7 bases align to TRBD1. Losses at the gene ends were 5 bases for V and 5 bases for J; bases not matched to a gene: 14. This CDR3 is 16 amino acids long. The germline CDR1 and CDR2 sequences are SNHLY and FYNNEI. The CDR3 here is CASSPTGKAEEYGYTF. The DNA of the CDR3 is TGTGCCAGCAGTCCGACAGGGAAAGCTGAGGAGTATGGCTACACCTTC.

This chain links TRBV19 with TRBJ1-4; D is unresolved. CDR3 length: 10 amino acids. Germline V gene sequence: CDR1 LNHDA, CDR2 SQIVND (reference sequence). V lost 6 bases to trimming and J lost 6 bases, with 2 bases between them. As DNA, the CDR3 is TGTGCCAGTAGCGATGAAAAACTGTTTTTT. Its protein product is CASSDEKLFF. Full variable domain (rest looked up from reference TRBV19 and TRBJ1-4): DGGITQSPKYLFRKEGQNVTLSCEQNLNHDAMYWYRQDPGQGLRLIYYSQIVNDFQKGDIAEGYSVSREKKESFPLTVTSAQKNPTAFYLCASSDEKLFFGSGTQLSVL.

This sequence joins TRBV9 and TRBJ2-5; TRBD1 might be the D (6 bases). Trimming removed 2 bases from V and 5 bases from J, with 10 bases in between. The CDR3 totals 13 residues. Looked up from germline, CDR1 is SGDLS and CDR2 is YYNGEE. CDR3 loop: CASSVGGLETQYF. The CDR3 bases are TGTGCCAGCAGCGTTGGGGGCCTCGAGACCCAGTACTTC.

CDR3 sequence: CSASPIPGTSGAQGAGELFF. The CDR3 coding sequence is TGCAGTGCTAGTCCTATTCCCGGGACTAGCGGGGCGCAAGGGGCCGGGGAGCTGTTTTTT. The V and J genes are TRBV20-1 and TRBJ2-2, with 13 positions matching TRBD2. CDR3 length equals 20 residues. CDR1 DFQATT and CDR2 SNEGSKA come from the germline V gene (reference sequence). V lost 3 bases, J lost 6 bases, and 19 bases stayed unmatched.

This chain uses TRBV3-1 (or the pseudogene TRBV3-2) with TRBJ2-1; D gene unclear. The CDR3 covers 15 residues. Germline V lookup: CDR1 LGHDT, CDR2 YNNKEL (reference sequence). V was clipped by 0 bases and J by 8 bases, with 14 bases between them. The DNA of the CDR3 is TGTGCCAGCAGCCAAGATCTCACTCGTTTGGATGAGCAGTTCTTC. Amino acids: CASSQDLTRLDEQFF.

The V call is TRBV5-1, the J call TRBJ2-3; maybe TRBD2 (6 bases). Germline CDR1 is SGHRS and CDR2 is YFSETQ. This CDR3 spans 15 amino acids. The V gene lost 4 bases and the J gene lost 2 bases, with 14 bases spanning the gap. CDR3 in amino acids: CASSPDLADTDTQYF. The DNA for the CDR3 is TGCGCCAGCAGCCCGGATTTAGCGGACACAGATACGCAGTATTTT. Filled out from reference TRBV5-1 and TRBJ2-3, the complete variable domain reads KAGVTQTPRYLIKTRGQQVTLSCSPISGHRSVSWYQQTPGQGLQFLFEYFSETQRNKGNFPGRFSGRQFSNSRSEMNVSTLELGDSALYLCASSPDLADTDTQYFGPGTRLTVL.

This clone was found once. The rearrangement links TRBV2 to TRBJ1-5; a possible D gene is TRBD1 (5 bases). Looked up from germline, CDR1 is SNHLY and CDR2 is FYNNEI. This CDR3 comprises 15 residues. Trimming removed 8 bases from V and 0 bases from J, with 14 bases in between. The CDR3 DNA reads as TGTGCCAGCTCGTCGTCGACAGCTAGCAATCAGCCCCAGCATTTT. Translation: CASSSSTASNQPQHF.

This clone was counted between two and nine times. The rearrangement joins TRBV9 to TRBJ2-2; 11 bases line up with TRBD1. After removal of 3 bases from V and 6 bases from J, the junction contained 4 bases not matched to a gene. The V gene's germline CDR1 is SGDLS and CDR2 YYNGEE. CDR3 length equals 15 residues. DNA for the CDR3: TGTGCCAGCAGCGCCCGGGACAGGGGGGCCGGGGAGCTGTTTTTT. Translation gives CASSARDRGAGELFF.

The CDR3 is CASSPGTGDYEQYF. CDR3 sequence (DNA): TGTGCCAGCAGCCCTGGGACAGGGGACTACGAGCAGTACTTC. This rearrangement joins TRBV7-8 to TRBJ2-7; 10 bases fit TRBD1. The CDR3 has 14 amino acids. The germline V gene has CDR1 SGHVS and CDR2 FQNEAQ. After removal of 5 bases from V and 3 bases from J, the junction contained 4 bases not matched to a gene.

This chain uses TRBV6-5 with TRBJ2-5, with a possible D match to TRBD1 (5 bases). Germline CDR1 reads MNHEY; CDR2 reads SVGAGI. V was clipped by 9 bases and J by 1 base, with 9 bases between them. The CDR3 runs 12 residues. In DNA form, the CDR3 reads TGTGCCAGTCAAAGGGGCCAAGAGACCCAGTACTTC. Translating gives CASQRGQETQYF.

The rearrangement joins TRBV6-5 to TRBJ1-5; D is uncertain. Trimming took 8 bases from V and 2 from J, leaving 16 bases between them. Germline assignment: CDR1 MNHEY and CDR2 SVGAGI. This CDR3 has 15 residues. The CDR3 sequence is CASLSAGSGNQPQHF. The CDR3 DNA sequence: TGTGCCAGCCTCTCAGCGGGTTCAGGCAATCAGCCCCAGCATTTT.

The V call is TRBV28, the J call TRBJ2-5; the D gene is possibly TRBD1 (6 bases). The CDR3 sequence is 15 residues long. The germline V and J ends were trimmed by 2 bases and 2 bases, with 12 bases remaining between them. Germline-derived CDR1 and CDR2 are MDHEN and SYDVKM. As DNA, the CDR3 is TGTGCCAGCAGTTTAAGGGGGAACATTCAAGAGACCCAGTACTTC. Translation: CASSLRGNIQETQYF.